The 20 T cell receptor beta chains in this list originate from one sample, sequenced in a study of blood T cell repertoires in COVID-19. Measured with immunoSEQ multiplex PCR; TCRdb has only the in-frame clones, and not every one. The sample lists 180,000 or so clones; approximately 81% were seen once. Sequencing input: peripheral blood. The origin of the receptors is a woman between 70 and 85 years old with COVID-19, enrolled during active disease.

In this sample, this clone turned up once. The chain uses TRBV23-1 and TRBJ2-2, with TRBD1 matching over 8 bases. TRBV23-1 is flagged as an ORF with uncertain function. The CDR3 spans 17 residues. With V trimmed by 6 bases and J by 5 bases, 14 bases remained unmatched. The CDR3 here is CASSPLGQGFLTGELFF. The CDR3 DNA follows: TGCGCCAGCAGCCCCCTCGGACAGGGCTTTTTGACCGGGGAGCTGTTTTTT.

The chain uses TRBV3-1 (or the pseudogene TRBV3-2) and TRBJ1-1; 7 nucleotides match TRBD1. The CDR3 totals 14 residues. V trimming: 6 bases; J trimming: 0 bases; junction bases outside the gene matches: 4. In germline, CDR1 is LGHDT, CDR2 YNNKEL (reference sequence). CDR3 in DNA: TGTGCCAGCAGAGTAACAGGGGTGAACACTGAAGCTTTCTTT. Protein sequence: CASRVTGVNTEAFF.

This rearrangement joins TRBV30 to TRBJ1-6; D gene ambiguous. V dropped 3 bases and J dropped 12 bases, with 9 bases sitting between them. The germline V gene has CDR1 GTSNPN and CDR2 SVGIG (reference sequence). CDR3 length: 11 amino acids. CDR3 amino acids: CAWRDLGPLHF. The CDR3 nucleotides are TGTGCCTGGAGGGACTTAGGACCCCTCCACTTT.

The chain is built from TRBV19 and TRBJ2-2, with D possibly TRBD2 on 6 matching bases. This CDR3 region has 15 residues. V was cut by 6 bases and J by 4 bases, with 15 bases left in between. CDR1 and CDR2 from the germline V gene are LNHDA and SQIVND (reference sequence). The CDR3 reads CASRGSGRGTGELFF. The DNA for the CDR3 is TGTGCCAGTAGGGGATCAGGGCGGGGCACCGGGGAGCTGTTTTTT.

This clone has just a few counts. The genes are TRBV30 and TRBJ2-7; TRBD2 might be the D (6 bases). Germline CDR1 reads GTSNPN; CDR2 reads SVGIG (reference sequence). The CDR3 extends over 12 amino acids. Trimming cost V 5 bases and J 1 base, with 9 bases left between them. The CDR3 loop reads CAWQRASYEQYF. In nucleotides, the CDR3 is TGTGCCTGGCAGCGGGCTTCCTACGAGCAGTACTTC. The full variable domain, its missing parts supplied by reference TRBV30 and TRBJ2-7, is SQTIHQWPATLVQPVGSPLSLECTVEGTSNPNLYWYRQAAGRGLQLLFYSVGIGQISSEVPQNLSASRPQDRQFILSSKKLLLSDSGFYLCAWQRASYEQYFGPGTRLTVT.

V is TRBV7-8 and J is TRBJ2-5, with D possibly TRBD2 on 6 matching bases. Germline-derived CDR1 and CDR2 are SGHVS and FQNEAQ. CDR3 size: 14 residues. Deletions cut 5 bases from V and 1 base from J, with 11 bases between. The CDR3 protein is CASSLQRAQETQYF. CDR3 coding DNA: TGTGCCAGCAGCCTCCAGCGGGCCCAAGAGACCCAGTACTTC.

V is TRBV7-8 and J is TRBJ1-4; possibly TRBD1 for D (6 bases). Germline V gives CDR1 SGHVS, CDR2 FQNEAQ. This CDR3 comprises 18 residues. V gave up 4 bases and J gave up 2 bases, with 20 bases separating them. In DNA form, the CDR3 reads TGTGCCAGCAGCTCCCGGACAGCTCAAAGGATCACTAATGAAAAACTGTTTTTT. Residues: CASSSRTAQRITNEKLFF.

This chain connects TRBV21-1 to TRBJ2-1; TRBD2, as called in the table, went unchecked against the DNA. TRBV21-1 is recorded as a pseudogene. This CDR3 spans 17 amino acids. CDR3 in amino acids: CASSKALEGGPNNEQFF. DNA of the CDR3: TGTGCCAGCAGCAAAGCGCTCGAGGGAGGGCCTAACAATGAGCAGTTCTTC.

V is TRBV6-4 and J is TRBJ2-3, with D maybe TRBD2 (5 bases). The CDR3 contains 16 residues. V lost 6 bases, J lost 6 bases, and 22 bases lay in between. Germline CDR1 is MRHNA and CDR2 is SNTAGT. DNA for the CDR3: TGTGCCAGCAGCGTTCCTCGGGGTAAGATGGGTGATACGCAGTATTTT. Its protein is CASSVPRGKMGDTQYF.

The chain combines TRBV15 with TRBJ2-3; weak D call: TRBD1 (5 bases). CDR1 LNHNV and CDR2 YYDKDF come from the germline V gene (reference sequence). Trimming stripped 8 bases from V and 5 bases from J, with 14 bases between. This CDR3 contains 13 residues. CDR3 in DNA: TGTGCCACCTGTGGGGCCGGTCAAGATACGCAGTATTTT. It yields the protein CATCGAGQDTQYF.

CDR3 sequence: CASSPEGDHGYTF. As DNA, the CDR3 is TGTGCCAGCTCACCAGAGGGGGACCATGGCTACACCTTC. The chain couples TRBV18 to TRBJ1-2, with a weak D call TRBD1 (6 bases). Trimming removed 2 bases at V and 6 bases at J, with 10 bases between. Germline V gene data show CDR1 as KGHSH and CDR2 as LQKENI. The CDR3 consists of 13 residues.

This chain connects TRBV2 to TRBJ1-3; 7 nucleotides align to TRBD1. The CDR3 totals 17 residues. V was pared by 0 bases and J by 4 bases, with 9 bases of the junction left unmatched. Germline CDR1 is SNHLY and CDR2 is FYNNEI. CDR3 sequence: CASSEAPRGASGNTIYF. CDR3 nucleotide sequence: TGTGCCAGCAGTGAAGCGCCCAGGGGGGCCTCCGGAAACACCATATATTTT.

This chain joins TRBV19 and TRBJ2-3, with a possible D match to TRBD1 (8 bases). In germline, CDR1 is LNHDA, CDR2 SQIVND (reference sequence). The ends were cut back, 5 bases at V and 2 bases at J, with 17 bases in the middle. CDR3 size: 16 residues. The DNA for the CDR3 is TGTGCCAGTAGTCCGAAACAGGGGGGGATCACAGATACGCAGTATTTT. Its translation is CASSPKQGGITDTQYF.

This rearrangement joins TRBV3-1 (or the pseudogene TRBV3-2) to TRBJ2-5, with 8 bases identical to TRBD2. The CDR3 contains 16 residues. Looked up from germline, CDR1 is LGHDT and CDR2 is YNNKEL (reference sequence). V shed 4 bases, J shed 0 bases, and the junction held 7 bases outside the gene matches. CDR3 in DNA: TGTGCCAGCAGCCGGATACTAGCGGCGAACCAAGAGACCCAGTACTTC. Its translation is CASSRILAANQETQYF.

V and J are TRBV25-1 and TRBJ2-6; no firm D call. Trimming removed 4 bases from V and 0 bases from J, with 13 bases in between. The CDR3 has 17 residues. The V gene's germline CDR1 is MGHDK and CDR2 SYGVNS. The CDR3 loop is CASSGGSLSSGANVLTF. CDR3 nucleotides: TGTGCCAGCAGTGGCGGCAGTCTCAGCTCTGGGGCCAACGTCCTGACTTTC.

This chain joins TRBV6-2 or TRBV6-3 and TRBJ2-3; D is perhaps TRBD1 (6 bases). The CDR3 covers 12 residues. Trimming left V 5 bases short and J 6 bases short, with 9 bases between. In germline, CDR1 is MNHEY, CDR2 SVGEGT. CDR3 amino acids: CASSQGYDTQYF. The DNA for the CDR3 is TGTGCCAGCAGTCAGGGGTATGATACGCAGTATTTT.

The J gene is TRBJ2-1, the V gene TRBV10-2; possibly TRBD2 for D (5 bases). Germline-derived CDR1 and CDR2 are WSHSY and SAAADI. Trimming took off 3 bases at V and 4 bases at J, with 13 bases between the two ends. The CDR3 is 15 residues long. The CDR3, as DNA: TGCGCCAGCAGTGATTTTGGGAGAGGGTACAATGAGCAGTTCTTC. Its translation is CASSDFGRGYNEQFF.

The chain has TRBV19 and TRBJ2-2; 8 nucleotides line up with TRBD2. Germline loops: CDR1 LNHDA, CDR2 SQIVND (reference sequence). J lost 6 bases, V lost 6 bases, and 12 bases had no gene match. CDR3 length: 16 residues. This chain's CDR3 is CASSVRGGRGAGELFF. The CDR3 region has the DNA TGTGCCAGTAGCGTCCGGGGGGGCCGTGGGGCCGGGGAGCTGTTTTTT.

V is TRBV2 and J is TRBJ1-2; the match to TRBD1 covers 8 bases. V was pared by 7 bases and J by 3 bases, with 10 bases of the junction left unmatched. Looked up from germline, CDR1 is SNHLY and CDR2 is FYNNEI. The CDR3 consists of 15 residues. This CDR3 is CASTPPGQGYYGYTF. CDR3 coding DNA: TGTGCCAGCACCCCCCCCGGACAGGGATACTATGGCTACACCTTC.

This chain uses TRBV24-1 with TRBJ2-1; the D gene is possibly TRBD2 (7 bases). This CDR3 has 16 amino acids. V dropped 4 bases and J dropped 7 bases, with 19 bases sitting between them. The V gene's germline CDR1 is KGHDR and CDR2 SFDVKD. The CDR3 region is CATSESLGGGQNEQFF. Written as DNA, the CDR3 is TGTGCCACCAGTGAGTCCCTTGGCGGGGGCCAAAATGAGCAGTTCTTC.